This TCR beta chain was documented in a study of cytomegalovirus exposure and HLA in healthy donors. The PCR was carried out with 60 Vbeta primers and 13 Jbeta primers. Original methodology: Unique TCR beta chains totaled 65 million to 95 million in a later count, with around 12 million of them shared. TCRdb keeps only in-frame clones here, not all; method: immunoSEQ multiplex PCR. The V and J calls and clone size come from that table; D and trimming were worked out from the DNA. The repertoire holds 85,000 to 90,000 clones, with less than 75% as singletons. CDR1 DFQATT and CDR2 SNEGSKA come from the germline V gene (reference sequence). The V gene lost 7 bases and the J gene lost 7 bases, with 14 bases spanning the gap. The CDR3 has 11 amino acids.

This TCR was recovered from a man between 25 and 39 years old in good health and CMV-seronegative. The sequenced sample consisted of PBMCs. V gene TRBV20-1 combines with J gene TRBJ2-7, with D perhaps matching TRBD2 (6 bases). CDR3 sequence reads: CSGKGAGEQYF. The DNA for the CDR3 is TGCAGTGGGAAGGGCGCGGGGGAGCAGTACTTC.